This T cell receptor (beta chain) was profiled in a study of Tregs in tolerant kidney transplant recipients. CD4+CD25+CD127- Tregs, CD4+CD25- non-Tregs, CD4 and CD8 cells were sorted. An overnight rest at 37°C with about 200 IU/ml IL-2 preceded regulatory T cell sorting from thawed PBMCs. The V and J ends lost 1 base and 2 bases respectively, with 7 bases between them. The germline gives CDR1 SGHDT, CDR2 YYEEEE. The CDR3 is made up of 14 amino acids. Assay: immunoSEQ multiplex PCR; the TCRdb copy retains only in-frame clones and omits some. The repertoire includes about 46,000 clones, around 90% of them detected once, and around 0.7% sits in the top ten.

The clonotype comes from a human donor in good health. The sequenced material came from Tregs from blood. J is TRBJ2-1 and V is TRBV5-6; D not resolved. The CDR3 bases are TGTGCCAGCAGCTTGATTGGGGCCTACAATGAGCAGTTCTTC. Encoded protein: CASSLIGAYNEQFF.